Reported below is one TCR beta chain. CDR3 length: 15 residues. Losses at the gene ends were 4 bases for V and 7 bases for J; bases not matched to a gene: 6. Germline V gene sequence: CDR1 SGHRS, CDR2 YFSETQ. This sample is drawn from a study of blood T cell repertoires in COVID-19. Clones were read by immunoSEQ multiplex PCR, and TCRdb kept only the in-frame ones, dropping some. The sample includes over 100,000 clones, approximately 80% of them seen just once. The receptor was derived from a woman in her 50s with acute or convalescent COVID-19. The material sequenced was peripheral blood. The J gene is TRBJ1-6, the V gene TRBV5-1; 9 nucleotides line up with TRBD1. CDR3 nucleotide sequence: TGCGCCAGCAGCCCCGGGACAGGGAGCAATTCACCCCTCCACTTT. Amino acid sequence: CASSPGTGSNSPLHF.